A single sample gave rise to the 17 T cell receptor beta chains below, sequenced in a study of blood T cell repertoires in COVID-19. Generated by immunoSEQ multiplex PCR, the TCRdb table keeps only in-frame clones and is missing some. The sample carries around 280,000 clones, roughly 87% recorded once. Sequencing was performed on peripheral blood. Receptor source: a woman in her forties or fifties who had recovered from COVID-19.

J is TRBJ1-2 and V is TRBV15; 7 positions agree with TRBD1. This CDR3 is built from 13 residues. Trimming took 3 bases from V and 6 from J; bases not matched to a gene: 4. Germline V CDR1 and CDR2: LNHNV, YYDKDF (reference sequence). The CDR3 is CATSRQTGNGYTF. The CDR3 DNA is TGTGCCACCAGCAGGCAGACAGGGAATGGCTACACCTTC.

V gene TRBV27 combines with J gene TRBJ1-5; D possibly corresponds to TRBD1 (6 bases). The CDR3 length is 17 residues. V was shortened by 4 bases and J by 0 bases, with 16 bases between the two germline ends. Germline V gene data show CDR1 as MNHEY and CDR2 as SMNVEV (reference sequence). CDR3 bases: TGTGCCAGCAGTTCAAACAGCGACAGGCTTAGCAATCAGCCCCAGCATTTT. Amino acids: CASSSNSDRLSNQPQHF.

The chain joins TRBV7-9 to TRBJ2-7; TRBD1 agrees at 12 bases. Germline V CDR1 and CDR2: SEHNR, FQNEAQ (reference sequence). The CDR3 is made up of 13 amino acids. V lost 5 bases to trimming and J lost 7 bases; unmatched junction nucleotides: 3. The CDR3 region is CASSGDRGPEQYF. The CDR3 region has the DNA TGTGCCAGCAGCGGGGACAGGGGGCCTGAGCAGTACTTC.

This chain uses TRBV30 with TRBJ1-2; 8 bases line up with TRBD1. With 0 bases clipped from V and 3 bases from J, the junction kept 6 bases outside the gene matches. This CDR3 has 15 residues. Germline loops: CDR1 GTSNPN, CDR2 SVGIG (reference sequence). The CDR3 region has the DNA TGTGCCTGGAGTGTATCATCAGGGGGCGACTATGGCTACACCTTC. Translated, it gives CAWSVSSGGDYGYTF.

The chain combines TRBV7-9 with TRBJ2-6; weak D call: TRBD2 (5 bases). The CDR3 covers 16 residues. V lost 2 bases and J lost 2, with 10 bases in between. The germline CDR1 and CDR2 sequences are SEHNR and FQNEAQ (reference sequence). The CDR3 nucleotides are TGTGCCAGCAGCTTATCATCCGGGGCTGGGGCCAACGTCCTGACTTTC. This gives the protein CASSLSSGAGANVLTF.

The chain couples TRBV20-1 to TRBJ2-7; D remains ambiguous. V shed 3 bases and J shed 3 bases, with 9 bases lying between them. The V gene's germline CDR1 is DFQATT and CDR2 SNEGSKA (reference sequence). The CDR3 covers 12 residues. The CDR3 region is CSASGQDYEQYF. In nucleotides, the CDR3 is TGCAGTGCTAGTGGGCAGGACTACGAGCAGTACTTC.

The J gene is TRBJ2-5, the V gene TRBV6-5, with 7 bases lining up with TRBD1. Germline CDR1 is MNHEY and CDR2 is SVGAGI. V dropped 0 bases and J dropped 5; count of bases not matched to a gene: 9. The CDR3 length is 16 residues. The CDR3 sequence: CASSYSSQDRTETQYF. CDR3 DNA: TGTGCCAGCAGTTACTCCTCCCAGGACAGGACCGAGACCCAGTACTTC.

The CDR3 loop is CARQGREETQYF. The DNA of the CDR3 is TGTGCCAGACAGGGGCGAGAAGAGACCCAGTACTTC. The V and J genes are TRBV2 and TRBJ2-5; 7 bases line up with TRBD1. After removal of 9 bases from V and 3 bases from J, the junction contained 4 bases not matched to a gene. The CDR3 length is 12 residues. Germline V gene lookup returns CDR1 SNHLY and CDR2 FYNNEI.

The V call is TRBV5-1, the J call TRBJ2-2; 7 positions agree with TRBD1. The germline V gene has CDR1 SGHRS and CDR2 YFSETQ. This CDR3 region has 15 residues. V dropped 4 bases and J dropped 0; count of bases not matched to a gene: 3. The CDR3: CASSEDRTNTGELFF. The CDR3 coding sequence is TGCGCCAGCAGCGAGGACAGGACGAACACCGGGGAGCTGTTTTTT.

The chain uses TRBV28 and TRBJ2-6, with D perhaps matching TRBD2 (7 bases). The germline V gene encodes CDR1 MDHEN and CDR2 SYDVKM. Trimming pared 5 bases from V and 3 bases from J, leaving 17 bases between. CDR3 length: 17 residues. CDR3 sequence: CASSTTGGGRGANVLTF. In DNA form, the CDR3 reads TGTGCCAGCAGTACGACGGGGGGCGGACGTGGGGCCAACGTCCTGACTTTC.

The chain joins TRBV30 to TRBJ1-5, with D perhaps matching TRBD1 (6 bases). Germline assignment: CDR1 GTSNPN and CDR2 SVGIG (reference sequence). The CDR3 runs 15 residues. V lost 2 bases, J lost 0 bases, and 11 bases lay in between. The CDR3 region is CAWSYRGASNQPQHF. The CDR3 nucleotides read TGTGCCTGGAGTTACCGGGGGGCTAGCAATCAGCCCCAGCATTTT. Using reference TRBV30 and TRBJ1-5 for the parts outside the CDR3, the full variable domain is SQTIHQWPATLVQPVGSPLSLECTVEGTSNPNLYWYRQAAGRGLQLLFYSVGIGQISSEVPQNLSASRPQDRQFILSSKKLLLSDSGFYLCAWSYRGASNQPQHFGDGTRLSIL.

J is TRBJ2-1 and V is TRBV29-1, with 9 nucleotides matching TRBD2. This CDR3 contains 13 residues. Germline-derived CDR1 and CDR2 are SQVTM and ANQGSEA. The V gene end was trimmed by 5 bases and the J gene end by 11 bases; junction bases not matched to a gene: 10. Here the CDR3 reads CSVQVLAGTKQFF. As DNA, the CDR3 is TGCAGCGTTCAGGTTCTAGCGGGGACCAAGCAGTTCTTC.

V and J are TRBV29-1 and TRBJ2-5; D is unresolved. V lost 2 bases and J lost 5, with 9 bases in between. The CDR3 has 12 amino acids. Looked up from germline, CDR1 is SQVTM and CDR2 is ANQGSEA. CDR3 nucleotides: TGCAGCGTTGAATTGATCGGGGAGACCCAGTACTTC. It is translated as CSVELIGETQYF.

The chain uses TRBV4-3 and TRBJ2-1, with a weak D call TRBD1 (6 bases). The V end lost 1 base, the J end lost 1 base, and 14 bases lay between the germline ends. CDR3 size: 17 residues. Germline-derived CDR1 and CDR2 are LGHNA and YSLEER. The CDR3 DNA reads TGCGCCAGCAGCCAAGGGGATACAGGGTATTCCTACAATGAGCAGTTCTTC. Residues: CASSQGDTGYSYNEQFF.

The rearrangement links TRBV6-4 to TRBJ1-2, with a possible D match to TRBD1 (6 bases). Per germline, CDR1 MRHNA and CDR2 SNTAGT. V was cut by 0 bases and J by 4 bases, with 15 bases left in between. CDR3 length equals 16 residues. The CDR3 sequence: CASSDSYRVSGYGYTF. The CDR3, as DNA: TGTGCCAGCAGTGACTCGTACAGGGTGTCGGGCTATGGCTACACCTTC.

The V gene is TRBV28, the J gene TRBJ1-5, with D perhaps matching TRBD1 (6 bases). The germline CDR1 and CDR2 sequences are MDHEN and SYDVKM. The CDR3 covers 14 residues. The V end was cut by 4 bases, the J end by 6 bases, with 13 bases between. In DNA, the CDR3 is TGTGCCAGCAGTTCTCCAGGGGAGAGTCAGCCCCAGCATTTT. This gives the protein CASSSPGESQPQHF.

V gene TRBV6-5 combines with J gene TRBJ1-5, with 8 bases lining up with TRBD1. The CDR3 loop spans 14 amino acids. With 7 bases clipped from V and 6 bases from J, the junction kept 8 bases outside the gene matches. Germline-derived CDR1 and CDR2 are MNHEY and SVGAGI. CDR3 DNA sequence: TGTGCCAGCATCCGGGACAGGTCGATTCAGCCCCAGCATTTT. The encoded protein is CASIRDRSIQPQHF.